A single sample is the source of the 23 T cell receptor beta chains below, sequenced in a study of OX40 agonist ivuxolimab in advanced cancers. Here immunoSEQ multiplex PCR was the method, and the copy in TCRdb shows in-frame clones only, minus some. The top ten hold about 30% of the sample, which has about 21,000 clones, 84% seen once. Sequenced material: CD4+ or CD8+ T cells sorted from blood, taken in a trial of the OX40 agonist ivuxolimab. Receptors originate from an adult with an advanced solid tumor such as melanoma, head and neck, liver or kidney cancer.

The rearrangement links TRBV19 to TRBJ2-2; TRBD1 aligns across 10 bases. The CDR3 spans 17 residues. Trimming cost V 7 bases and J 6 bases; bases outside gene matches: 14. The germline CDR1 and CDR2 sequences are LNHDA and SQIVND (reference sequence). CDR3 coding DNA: TGTGCCAGTACGAGATTTACCGGGACAGGGGTCTCCGGGGAGCTGTTTTTT. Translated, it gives CASTRFTGTGVSGELFF.

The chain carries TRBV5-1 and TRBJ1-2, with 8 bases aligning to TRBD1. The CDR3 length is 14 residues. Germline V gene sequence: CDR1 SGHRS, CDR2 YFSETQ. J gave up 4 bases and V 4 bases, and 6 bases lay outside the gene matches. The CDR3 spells CASSPGQGGYGYTF. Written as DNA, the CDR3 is TGCGCCAGCAGCCCCGGACAGGGCGGCTATGGCTACACCTTC. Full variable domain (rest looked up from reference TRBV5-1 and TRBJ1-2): KAGVTQTPRYLIKTRGQQVTLSCSPISGHRSVSWYQQTPGQGLQFLFEYFSETQRNKGNFPGRFSGRQFSNSRSEMNVSTLELGDSALYLCASSPGQGGYGYTFGSGTRLTVV.

The CDR3: CASSLRTSGETQYF. Here the CDR3 DNA reads TGTGCCAGCAGCCTCCGAACTAGTGGAGAGACCCAGTACTTC. The genes are TRBV7-2 and TRBJ2-5; D possibly corresponds to TRBD2 (5 bases). From germline, CDR1 is SGHTA and CDR2 FQGNSA. Trimming removed 5 bases at V and 4 bases at J, with 14 bases between. The CDR3 runs 14 residues.

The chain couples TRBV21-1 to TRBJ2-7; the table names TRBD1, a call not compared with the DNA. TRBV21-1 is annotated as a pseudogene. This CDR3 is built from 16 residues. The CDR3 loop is CASRELRGESSYEQYF. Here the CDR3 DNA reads TGTGCCAGCAGGGAACTCAGGGGTGAGAGCTCCTACGAGCAGTACTTC.

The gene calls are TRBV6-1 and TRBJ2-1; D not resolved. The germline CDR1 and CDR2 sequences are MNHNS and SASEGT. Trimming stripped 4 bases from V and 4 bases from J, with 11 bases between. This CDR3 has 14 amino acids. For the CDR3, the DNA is TGTGCCAGCAGTGTCATACAGCCTTACAATGAGCAGTTCTTC. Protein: CASSVIQPYNEQFF.

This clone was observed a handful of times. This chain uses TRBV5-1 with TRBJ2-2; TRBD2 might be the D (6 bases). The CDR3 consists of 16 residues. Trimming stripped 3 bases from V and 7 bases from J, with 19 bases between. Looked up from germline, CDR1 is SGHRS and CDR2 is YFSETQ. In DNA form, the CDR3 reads TGCGCCAGCAGCTCCCTTCGGGACTGGACGTTCGGGGAGCTGTTTTTT. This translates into CASSSLRDWTFGELFF.

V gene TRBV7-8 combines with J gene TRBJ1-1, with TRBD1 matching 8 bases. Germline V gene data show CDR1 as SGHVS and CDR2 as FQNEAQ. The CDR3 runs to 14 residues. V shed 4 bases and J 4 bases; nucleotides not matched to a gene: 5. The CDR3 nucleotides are TGTGCCAGCAGCTCTACAGGGGGGGCCACTGAAGCTTTCTTT. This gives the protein CASSSTGGATEAFF. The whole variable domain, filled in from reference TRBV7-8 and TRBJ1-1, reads GAGVSQSPRYKVAKRGQDVALRCDPISGHVSLFWYQQALGQGPEFLTYFQNEAQLDKSGLPSDRFFAERPEGSVSTLKIQRTQQEDSAVYLCASSSTGGATEAFFGQGTRLTVV.

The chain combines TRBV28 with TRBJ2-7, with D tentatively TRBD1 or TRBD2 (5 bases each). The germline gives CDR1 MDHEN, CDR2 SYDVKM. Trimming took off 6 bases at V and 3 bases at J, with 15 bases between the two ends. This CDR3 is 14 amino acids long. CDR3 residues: CASSLPGPSYEQYF. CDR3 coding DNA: TGTGCCAGCAGCTTACCGGGACCCAGCTACGAGCAGTACTTC.

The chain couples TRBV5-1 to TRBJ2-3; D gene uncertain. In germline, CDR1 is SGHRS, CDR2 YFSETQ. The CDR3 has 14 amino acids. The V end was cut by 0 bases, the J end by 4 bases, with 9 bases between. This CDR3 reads CASSLASYPDTQYF. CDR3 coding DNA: TGCGCCAGCAGCTTGGCTAGTTATCCAGATACGCAGTATTTT. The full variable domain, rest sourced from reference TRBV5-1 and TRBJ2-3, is KAGVTQTPRYLIKTRGQQVTLSCSPISGHRSVSWYQQTPGQGLQFLFEYFSETQRNKGNFPGRFSGRQFSNSRSEMNVSTLELGDSALYLCASSLASYPDTQYFGPGTRLTVL.

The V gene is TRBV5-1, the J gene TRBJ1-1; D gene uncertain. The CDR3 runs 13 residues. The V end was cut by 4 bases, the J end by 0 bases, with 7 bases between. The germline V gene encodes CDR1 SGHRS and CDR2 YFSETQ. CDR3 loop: CASSLDLNTEAFF. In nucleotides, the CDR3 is TGCGCCAGCAGCCTTGATTTGAACACTGAAGCTTTCTTT.

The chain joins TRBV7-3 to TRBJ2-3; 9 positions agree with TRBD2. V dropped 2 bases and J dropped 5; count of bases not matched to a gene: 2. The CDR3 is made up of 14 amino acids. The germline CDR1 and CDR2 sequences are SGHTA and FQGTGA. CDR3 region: CASSLAGGVDTQYF. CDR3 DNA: TGTGCCAGCAGCTTAGCGGGAGGGGTAGATACGCAGTATTTT. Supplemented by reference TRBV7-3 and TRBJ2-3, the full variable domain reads GAGVSQTPSNKVTEKGKYVELRCDPISGHTALYWYRQSLGQGPEFLIYFQGTGAADDSGLPNDRFFAVRPEGSVSTLKIQRTERGDSAVYLCASSLAGGVDTQYFGPGTRLTVL.

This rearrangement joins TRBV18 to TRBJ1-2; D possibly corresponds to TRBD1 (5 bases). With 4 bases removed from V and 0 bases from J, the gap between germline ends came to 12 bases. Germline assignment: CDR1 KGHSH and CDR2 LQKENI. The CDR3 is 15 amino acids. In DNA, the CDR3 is TGTGCCAGCTCACGGTCGACAGAAGCTAACTATGGCTACACCTTC. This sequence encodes CASSRSTEANYGYTF.

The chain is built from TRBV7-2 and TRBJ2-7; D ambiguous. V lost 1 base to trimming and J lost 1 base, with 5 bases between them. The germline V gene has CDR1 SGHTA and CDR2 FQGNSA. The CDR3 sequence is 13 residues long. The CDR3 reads CASSLDPSYEQYF. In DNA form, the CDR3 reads TGTGCCAGCAGCTTAGACCCTTCCTACGAGCAGTACTTC.

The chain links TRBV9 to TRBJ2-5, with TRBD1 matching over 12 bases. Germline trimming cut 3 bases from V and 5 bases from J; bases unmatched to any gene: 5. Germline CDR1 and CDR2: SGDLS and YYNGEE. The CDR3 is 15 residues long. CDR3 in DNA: TGTGCCAGCAGCGCAGGGACAGGGGGCAGGGAGACCCAGTACTTC. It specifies CASSAGTGGRETQYF.

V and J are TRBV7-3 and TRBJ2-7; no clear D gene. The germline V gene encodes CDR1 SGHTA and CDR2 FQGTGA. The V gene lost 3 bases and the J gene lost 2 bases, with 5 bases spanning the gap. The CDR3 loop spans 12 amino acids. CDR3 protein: CASSLSTYEQYF. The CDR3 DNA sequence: TGTGCCAGCAGCTTGAGCACCTACGAGCAGTACTTC.

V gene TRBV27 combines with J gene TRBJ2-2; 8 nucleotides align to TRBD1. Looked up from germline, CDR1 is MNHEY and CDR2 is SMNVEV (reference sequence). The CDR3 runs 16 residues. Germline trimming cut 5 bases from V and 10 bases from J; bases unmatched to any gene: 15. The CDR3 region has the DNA TGTGCCAGCAGTATTCGACAGGGGCCCTTTTTTTTGGAGCTGTTTTTT. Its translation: CASSIRQGPFFLELFF.

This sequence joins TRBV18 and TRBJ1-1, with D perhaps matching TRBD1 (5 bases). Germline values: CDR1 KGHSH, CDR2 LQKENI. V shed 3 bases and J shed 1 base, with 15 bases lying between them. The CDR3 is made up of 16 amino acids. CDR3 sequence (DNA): TGTGCCAGCTCACCGTTAAAGGGGACGGGGAACACTGAAGCTTTCTTT. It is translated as CASSPLKGTGNTEAFF.

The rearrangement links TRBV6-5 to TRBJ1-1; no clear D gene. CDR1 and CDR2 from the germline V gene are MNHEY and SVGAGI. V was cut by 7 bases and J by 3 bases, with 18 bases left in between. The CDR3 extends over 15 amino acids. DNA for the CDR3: TGTGCCAGCAACCAAGGTGGGGTGACCCACACTGAAGCTTTCTTT. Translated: CASNQGGVTHTEAFF.

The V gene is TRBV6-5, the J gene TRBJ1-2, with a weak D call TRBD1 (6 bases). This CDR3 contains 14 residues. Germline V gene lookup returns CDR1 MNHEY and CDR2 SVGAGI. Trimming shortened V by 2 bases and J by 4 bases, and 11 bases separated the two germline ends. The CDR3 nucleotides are TGTGCCAGCAGTTACCTCACAGGGACCTATGGCTACACCTTC. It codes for CASSYLTGTYGYTF.

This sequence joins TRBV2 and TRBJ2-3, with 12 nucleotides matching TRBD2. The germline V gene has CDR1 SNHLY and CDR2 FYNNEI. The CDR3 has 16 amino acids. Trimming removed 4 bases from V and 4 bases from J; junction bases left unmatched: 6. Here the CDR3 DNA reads TGTGCCAGCAGTGTACTAGCGGGAGGATGGGCAGATACGCAGTATTTT. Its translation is CASSVLAGGWADTQYF.

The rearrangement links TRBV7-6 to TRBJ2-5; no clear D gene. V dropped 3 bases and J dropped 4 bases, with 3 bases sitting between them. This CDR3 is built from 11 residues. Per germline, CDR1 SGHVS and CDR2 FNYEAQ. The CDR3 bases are TGTGCCAGCAGCTTTAGAGAGACCCAGTACTTC. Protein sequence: CASSFRETQYF. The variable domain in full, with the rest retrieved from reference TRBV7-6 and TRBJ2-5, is GAGVSQSPRYKVTKRGQDVALRCDPISGHVSLYWYRQALGQGPEFLTYFNYEAQQDKSGLPNDRFSAERPEGSISTLTIQRTEQRDSAMYRCASSFRETQYFGPGTRLLVL.

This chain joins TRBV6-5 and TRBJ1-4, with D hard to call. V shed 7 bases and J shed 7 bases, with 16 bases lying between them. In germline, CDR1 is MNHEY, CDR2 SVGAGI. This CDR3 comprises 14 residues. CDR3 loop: CASTPAPAGEKLFF. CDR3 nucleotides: TGTGCCAGCACCCCGGCGCCGGCGGGTGAAAAACTGTTTTTT.

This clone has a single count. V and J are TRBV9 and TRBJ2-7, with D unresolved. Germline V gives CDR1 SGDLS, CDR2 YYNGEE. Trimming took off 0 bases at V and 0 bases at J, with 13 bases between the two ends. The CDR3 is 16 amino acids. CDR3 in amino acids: CASSVGGGISSYEQYF. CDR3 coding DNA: TGTGCCAGCAGCGTAGGTGGCGGAATTAGCTCCTACGAGCAGTACTTC.